This T cell receptor beta chain was recovered during a study of blood T cell repertoires in COVID-19. Study summary: T cells, B-cell-depleted T cells, or PBMCs supplied cDNA or gDNA.

Under the authors' procedure: Amplification of reference gene primers was used by the study to estimate nucleated cell counts. TCRdb's copy holds only in-frame clones and misses some; the assay was immunoSEQ multiplex PCR. The DNA was the basis for D and trimming; V, J and clone size are from that table. The sample holds about 14,000 clones, 73% seen once. The V end lost 6 bases, the J end lost 0 bases, and 4 bases lay between the germline ends. CDR1 and CDR2 from the germline V gene are WSHSY and SAAADI. This CDR3 has 12 residues. The clonotype comes from a boy aged 2 to 9 with active or convalescent COVID-19. This chain joins TRBV10-2 and TRBJ2-3, with D uncertain. Sequenced sample: peripheral blood. The CDR3 sequence: CASRTSTDTQYF. The CDR3 DNA reads TGCGCCAGCAGGACTAGCACAGATACGCAGTATTTT.